These T cell receptor beta chains were read from a single sample in a study of blood T cell repertoires in COVID-19. The method was immunoSEQ multiplex PCR; TCRdb's version includes in-frame clones alone and lacks a portion of them. The repertoire has approximately 310,000 clones, more than 70% of them found once; the top ten carry about 7.8%. Material for sequencing was peripheral blood. The receptors were gathered from a woman between 50 and 59 years old who had recovered from COVID-19. The conserved cysteine and the conserved F or W are not part of the CDR3 here.

v_call,cdr3_aa
TRBV4-1,ASSQERRQPQH
TRBV6-2/TRBV6-3,ASSYPRAGGPGIQY
TRBV11-1,ASSSDRNTGELF
TRBV19,ASSSGGRSGNQPQH
TRBV2,ASERAGEWFGETQY
TRBV5-3,ARSGWRAEAF
TRBV7-9,ASSLGLRTGAGANVLT
TRBV28,ACLGWRWNTEAF
TRBV5-1,ASSLVPGTDTQY
TRBV24-1,ATSKGPRVGYT
TRBV7-7,ASSDQGLKKDTQY
TRBV2,ASSGRTGGRQPQH
TRBV3-1/TRBV3-2,ASRNSGGGTDTQY
TRBV12-3/TRBV12-4,ASSGTGGSGYT
TRBV10-3,AISGGTQQETQY
TRBV12-3/TRBV12-4,ASSGTEDSPLH
TRBV6-2/TRBV6-3,ASSLTGTFEAF
TRBV29-1,SVELQGYETQY
TRBV18,ASSPPSRGRANYGYT
TRBV28,ASRDSPPGNTIY
TRBV19,ASCPPAGREAF
TRBV21-1,ASRRNRGAVGYT
TRBV4-3,ASSQEQGWVETQY
TRBV19,ASRTTGLGSGANVLT
TRBV5-5,ASSSPGLSYEQY
TRBV13,ASSLAKRDTEAF
TRBV4-3,ASSQELRTVYNEQF
TRBV7-7,ASSLLAGGLNEQF
TRBV27,ASKKGSQGYEKLF
TRBV9,ASSVRTATSGGDTQY
TRBV6-5,ASSRDRDYGYT
TRBV7-9,ASTKTGPGSYEQY